This TCR beta chain was obtained from a study of blood T cell repertoires in COVID-19. Libraries were prepared by immunoSEQ multiplex PCR; TCRdb keeps only in-frame clonotypes and omits some of them. The sample has 150,000 or so clones; approximately 90% are singletons. Cohort allocation depended upon clinical history that participants reported. Symptom resolution, clearance, or two negative PCRs marked the recovered donors of Cohort 3. This CDR3 spans 13 amino acids. V gave up 5 bases and J gave up 1 base, with 8 bases separating them. Material for sequencing was PBMCs or T cells enriched from blood (not recorded which). The sequence came from a man aged 50 or older who had recovered from COVID-19. The gene calls are TRBV12-3 or TRBV12-4 and TRBJ2-5; no definite D call. The CDR3 coding sequence is TGTGCCAGCAGTGAACTACGCCAAGAGACCCAGTACTTC. This gives the protein CASSELRQETQYF.